This entry concerns a single T cell receptor beta chain. This clone has more than one count but fewer than ten. It lacks a known antigen. Base quality data are lacking; no much larger clone is found one base away. TCR CDR3 regions were amplified from genomic DNA by multiplex PCR using the deep immunoSEQ assay. For each cell subset, the extracted genomic DNA was distributed evenly across all wells of several immunoSEQ 96-well plates, and each plate served as one replicate. Each replicate PCR for unsorted PBMC received roughly 300 ng genomic DNA, equal to about 30,000 T cell genomes. Genomic DNA from unsorted PBMC was sequenced over ten immunoSEQ deep assay plates. Purified libraries were measured with a Qubit 3.0 fluorometer, size-checked on a Bioanalyzer 2100, and measured again with the KAPA Library Quantification kit. Each immunoSEQ 96-well plate was sequenced on its own single-read 150-cycle Illumina NextSeq 550 flow cell. Per the authors' processing: Because only junctional sequences without quality scores were contained in the immunoSEQ output, filtering matching that applied to full-length reads could not be performed. Sequences were annotated with PyIR, a Python wrapper for IgBLAST v1.9, and V/J genes and CDR3 were assigned using IMGT germline references. Reads were removed for weak V/J assignments (E-value above 1e-6), missing CDR3, stop codons, out-of-frame junctions, or ambiguous translated residues. V3J clonotypes were defined as sequences sharing an identical inferred V gene, J gene, and CDR3 amino acid sequence. Percentage overlap between repertoires was computed as shared unique clonotypes divided by the size of the smaller repertoire. RTK rarefaction, the Chao1 estimator, and Recon v2.1 estimates of unobserved clonotypes were used to assess repertoire richness. TCRdb's version of the immuneACCESS table is confined to in-frame rearrangements and falls short of the full clone set. An unresolved V gene accounts for under half of the shortfall where checked; the remainder is of unknown origin. The DNA gave D and trimming, while V, J and clone size come from that table. The sample table shows about 510,000 clones, and about 79% are seen once. In total, the top ten clones hold approximately 12% of the sample.

The germline V gene gives CDR1 as SQVTM and CDR2 as ANQGSEA. The germline V end is reduced by 6 bases and the J end by 2 bases; junction bases left unmatched: 7. The CDR3 has 13 amino acids, counting the end cysteine and phenylalanine. The read is trimmed to its CDR3 DNA, 39 bases read in frame from base 1. These data belong to a study of shared clonotypes between healthy human individuals (dated by TCRdb to 2018 to 2021). At the level of the whole study: The cohort comprised two women and a few men aged 18 to 49 years. To increase sequencing depth and limit assay-specific biases, different laboratories used diverse techniques to prepare libraries and sequence TCR repertoires. The study deeply sequenced blood TCR repertoires of five healthy adults to estimate repertoire size and the extent of clonotype sharing between individuals. Per donor, leukapheresis produced somewhere between about 0.85 and 9.5 billion PBMCs. Overall study outcomes, separate from this receptor: Because the study included a small number of donors, the genetic and exposure-history diversity represented was limited. Pairwise subsampling indicated that sequencing depth was expected to affect the degree of clonotype sharing among donors. Only blood was sampled, and tissue TCR repertoires likely differ from those in blood.

The donors were healthy, HIV-negative adults with no recently reported acute infections or vaccinations. Every donor was a Caucasian adult residing in Nashville, Tennessee, USA. For unsorted samples, approximately 84 million PBMCs were counted, and genomic DNA was extracted using the QIAamp DNA Blood Mini kit. Blood was obtained by leukapheresis, after which PBMCs were separated by Ficoll-Histopaque density gradient centrifugation and cryopreserved in liquid nitrogen vapor phase. The sample was PBMCs. This receptor was taken from a middle-aged woman in good health. Some clones in this sample may be carry-over from other donors' samples. The V and J segments used are TRBV29-1 and TRBJ2-7, and 7 bases in between align with TRBD1. The CDR3 protein sequence reads: CSVTGTEPYEQYF. The nucleotides are TGCAGCGTGACCGGGACAGAGCCCTACGAGCAGTACTTC.